The clone carrying this TCR beta chain was detected only a few times. Antigen unknown. The data are from a study of siplizumab effects on memory and regulatory T cells. Study results and caveats: In the presence of siplizumab, alloreactive sequences traceable to unstimulated CD4+ memory cells were significantly reduced. Sequences below about 10^-5 frequency were poorly captured. As a result, only a minor fraction of alloreactive clones mapped to unstimulated subsets.

Assay: immunoSEQ multiplex PCR; the TCRdb copy retains only in-frame clones and omits some. The data show about 14,000 clones, with about 46% seen just once and approximately 8.9% held by the top ten. The mixed lymphocyte reaction cells were cocultured at 37°C for roughly 6 days. Stimulator PBMCs labelled with Violet Dye were mixed 1:1 with responder PBMCs labelled with CFSE. The sequencing input was CFSE-low (dividing) CD4+ T cells sorted from an allogeneic mixed lymphocyte reaction. The TCR was taken from a human donor in good health; the cells came from an allogeneic mixed lymphocyte reaction.

CDR3 loop: CASSRMGRNYGYTF. The DNA for the CDR3 is TGTGCCAGTAGTAGAATGGGACGGAACTATGGCTACACCTTC. The rearrangement links TRBV19 to TRBJ1-2; the D gene is possibly TRBD1 (5 bases). V was pared by 4 bases and J by 2 bases, with 11 bases between. The CDR3 length is 14 residues. Germline lookup yields CDR1 LNHDA and CDR2 SQIVND (reference sequence).